A selection of T cell receptor beta chains follows, all from one sample in a study of blood T cell repertoires in COVID-19. Profiling relied on immunoSEQ multiplex PCR, and the TCRdb table lists in-frame clones only, not all of them. This table has approximately 200,000 clones, around 84% appearing once. Sequences were obtained from peripheral blood. These receptor sequences come from a man in his forties or fifties with acute or convalescent COVID-19. CDR3s include the opening cysteine and the closing phenylalanine or tryptophan. The order of the fields is clone size, V gene, J gene, D gene, CDR3 length, CDR3 protein, CDR3 DNA. A D gene is named only where the DNA matches it firmly. Clone size appears in some rows only: once, few, many, or a class for an expanded clone.

abundance: .; v_gene: TRBV3-1/TRBV3-2; j_gene: TRBJ1-5; d_gene: .; len: 16; CDR3aa: CASSQGGVDSNQPQHF; CDR3nt: TGTGCCAGCAGCCAAGGGGGAGTTGATAGCAATCAGCCCCAGCATTTT
abundance: .; v_gene: TRBV19; j_gene: TRBJ2-3; d_gene: TRBD1; len: 15; CDR3aa: CASSIRQGATDTQYF; CDR3nt: TGTGCCAGTAGTATACGACAGGGGGCCACAGATACGCAGTATTTT
abundance: few; v_gene: TRBV7-2; j_gene: TRBJ1-2; d_gene: .; len: 14; CDR3aa: CASSLAAGAYFYTF; CDR3nt: TGTGCCAGCAGCTTAGCGGCAGGGGCGTACTTTTACACCTTC
abundance: few; v_gene: TRBV7-8; j_gene: TRBJ2-7; d_gene: TRBD1; len: 15; CDR3aa: CASSLAGTGGGKEYF; CDR3nt: TGTGCCAGCAGCTTAGCCGGGACAGGGGGCGGGAAGGAGTACTTC
abundance: .; v_gene: TRBV25-1; j_gene: TRBJ1-1; d_gene: .; len: 13; CDR3aa: CATCPQGNTEAFF; CDR3nt: TGTGCCACCTGCCCCCAGGGGAACACTGAAGCTTTCTTT
abundance: .; v_gene: TRBV6-6; j_gene: TRBJ2-5; d_gene: .; len: 14; CDR3aa: CASSGRTNQETQYF; CDR3nt: TGTGCCAGCAGTGGCCGGACTAACCAAGAGACCCAGTACTTC
abundance: once; v_gene: TRBV11-1; j_gene: TRBJ1-2; d_gene: TRBD1; len: 15; CDR3aa: CASSSSGTGSYGYTF; CDR3nt: TGTGCCAGCAGCTCCTCCGGGACAGGATCCTATGGCTACACCTTC
abundance: .; v_gene: TRBV28; j_gene: TRBJ2-6; d_gene: .; len: 18; CDR3aa: CASSTTFSREPGANVLTF; CDR3nt: TGTGCCAGCAGTACCACCTTCAGCAGGGAACCTGGGGCCAACGTCCTGACTTTC
abundance: .; v_gene: TRBV19; j_gene: TRBJ1-3; d_gene: TRBD1; len: 17; CDR3aa: CASSIRTGLLSGNTIYF; CDR3nt: TGTGCCAGTAGTATAAGGACAGGGCTTCTCTCTGGAAACACCATATATTTT
abundance: .; v_gene: TRBV7-9; j_gene: TRBJ1-1; d_gene: .; len: 14; CDR3aa: CASSLRERLPEAFF; CDR3nt: TGTGCCAGCAGCTTAAGGGAGCGACTCCCTGAAGCTTTCTTT
abundance: .; v_gene: TRBV2; j_gene: TRBJ2-7; d_gene: .; len: 12; CDR3aa: CASGALSYEQYF; CDR3nt: TGTGCCAGCGGGGCCCTCTCCTACGAGCAGTACTTC
abundance: once; v_gene: TRBV15; j_gene: TRBJ1-3; d_gene: .; len: 15; CDR3aa: CATSREVGPRNTIYF; CDR3nt: TGTGCCACCAGCAGAGAAGTGGGGCCAAGAAACACCATATATTTT
abundance: .; v_gene: TRBV30; j_gene: TRBJ1-2; d_gene: TRBD1; len: 18; CDR3aa: CAWTRWGPTGGADYGYTF; CDR3nt: TGTGCCTGGACAAGATGGGGCCCCACAGGGGGCGCAGACTATGGCTACACCTTC
abundance: few; v_gene: TRBV7-9; j_gene: TRBJ1-2; d_gene: .; len: 13; CDR3aa: CASSLTANYGYTF; CDR3nt: TGTGCCAGCAGCTTAACAGCAAACTATGGCTACACCTTC
abundance: .; v_gene: TRBV5-1; j_gene: TRBJ2-5; d_gene: TRBD2; len: 14; CDR3aa: CASSSFSGEETQYF; CDR3nt: TGCGCCAGCAGCTCCTTCAGCGGGGAAGAGACCCAGTACTTC
abundance: .; v_gene: TRBV7-2; j_gene: TRBJ1-2; d_gene: TRBD1; len: 14; CDR3aa: CASSAYRGTGGYTF; CDR3nt: TGTGCCAGCAGCGCCTACAGGGGCACGGGCGGCTACACCTTC
abundance: few; v_gene: TRBV21-1; j_gene: TRBJ2-2; d_gene: .; len: 18; CDR3aa: CASSKTHGLAGGTGELFF; CDR3nt: TGTGCCAGCAGCAAAACCCATGGACTAGCGGGGGGAACCGGGGAGCTGTTTTTT
abundance: .; v_gene: TRBV6-2/TRBV6-3; j_gene: TRBJ2-2; d_gene: TRBD1; len: 15; CDR3aa: CASSSGTGNTGELFF; CDR3nt: TGTGCCAGCAGTTCCGGGACAGGCAACACCGGGGAGCTGTTTTTT
abundance: .; v_gene: TRBV28; j_gene: TRBJ2-7; d_gene: .; len: 15; CDR3aa: CASSFTGALLYEQYF; CDR3nt: TGTGCCAGCAGTTTCACGGGAGCCCTTCTCTACGAGCAGTACTTC
abundance: few; v_gene: TRBV18; j_gene: TRBJ1-1; d_gene: TRBD1; len: 15; CDR3aa: CASSQQGPTNTEAFF; CDR3nt: TGTGCCAGCTCACAACAGGGGCCCACGAACACTGAAGCTTTCTTT
abundance: .; v_gene: TRBV11-3; j_gene: TRBJ2-5; d_gene: .; len: 13; CDR3aa: CASSTRRGETQYF; CDR3nt: TGTGCCAGCAGTACTCGGAGGGGAGAGACCCAGTACTTC
abundance: few; v_gene: TRBV4-2; j_gene: TRBJ2-5; d_gene: TRBD2; len: 14; CDR3aa: CASSQGRGQETQYF; CDR3nt: TGTGCCAGCAGCCAAGGGCGGGGGCAAGAGACCCAGTACTTC
abundance: .; v_gene: TRBV5-1; j_gene: TRBJ2-2; d_gene: TRBD1; len: 14; CDR3aa: CASGDRGNTGELFF; CDR3nt: TGCGCCAGCGGGGACAGGGGGAACACCGGGGAGCTGTTTTTT
abundance: .; v_gene: TRBV5-1; j_gene: TRBJ1-2; d_gene: .; len: 15; CDR3aa: CASSLGAGALYGYTF; CDR3nt: TGCGCCAGCAGCTTGGGGGCAGGGGCGTTGTACGGCTACACCTTC
abundance: .; v_gene: TRBV7-9; j_gene: TRBJ1-1; d_gene: TRBD1; len: 13; CDR3aa: CASSSGQGMKAFF; CDR3nt: TGTGCCAGCAGCTCGGGACAGGGTATGAAAGCTTTCTTT
abundance: .; v_gene: TRBV3-1/TRBV3-2; j_gene: TRBJ1-2; d_gene: .; len: 13; CDR3aa: CASSPGGGDGYTF; CDR3nt: TGTGCCAGCAGCCCGGGAGGGGGGGACGGCTACACCTTC
abundance: once; v_gene: TRBV5-1; j_gene: TRBJ2-7; d_gene: TRBD1; len: 14; CDR3aa: CASSFGTGVYEQYF; CDR3nt: TGCGCCAGCAGCTTCGGGACAGGAGTCTACGAGCAGTACTTC
abundance: .; v_gene: TRBV14; j_gene: TRBJ2-7; d_gene: TRBD2; len: 15; CDR3aa: CASSPTGTSGVEQYF; CDR3nt: TGTGCCAGCAGCCCAACCGGGACTAGCGGGGTCGAGCAGTACTTC
abundance: .; v_gene: TRBV11-2; j_gene: TRBJ1-6; d_gene: TRBD1; len: 15; CDR3aa: CASSLTGGSNSPLHF; CDR3nt: TGTGCCAGCAGCCTCACAGGGGGGAGTAATTCACCCCTCCACTTT
abundance: .; v_gene: TRBV5-6; j_gene: TRBJ1-6; d_gene: .; len: 15; CDR3aa: CASSLGMADNSPLHF; CDR3nt: TGTGCCAGCAGCCTGGGGATGGCGGATAATTCACCCCTCCACTTT
abundance: .; v_gene: TRBV14; j_gene: TRBJ1-2; d_gene: .; len: 13; CDR3aa: CASSQTGSGGYTF; CDR3nt: TGTGCCAGCAGCCAAACAGGGAGCGGAGGCTACACCTTC